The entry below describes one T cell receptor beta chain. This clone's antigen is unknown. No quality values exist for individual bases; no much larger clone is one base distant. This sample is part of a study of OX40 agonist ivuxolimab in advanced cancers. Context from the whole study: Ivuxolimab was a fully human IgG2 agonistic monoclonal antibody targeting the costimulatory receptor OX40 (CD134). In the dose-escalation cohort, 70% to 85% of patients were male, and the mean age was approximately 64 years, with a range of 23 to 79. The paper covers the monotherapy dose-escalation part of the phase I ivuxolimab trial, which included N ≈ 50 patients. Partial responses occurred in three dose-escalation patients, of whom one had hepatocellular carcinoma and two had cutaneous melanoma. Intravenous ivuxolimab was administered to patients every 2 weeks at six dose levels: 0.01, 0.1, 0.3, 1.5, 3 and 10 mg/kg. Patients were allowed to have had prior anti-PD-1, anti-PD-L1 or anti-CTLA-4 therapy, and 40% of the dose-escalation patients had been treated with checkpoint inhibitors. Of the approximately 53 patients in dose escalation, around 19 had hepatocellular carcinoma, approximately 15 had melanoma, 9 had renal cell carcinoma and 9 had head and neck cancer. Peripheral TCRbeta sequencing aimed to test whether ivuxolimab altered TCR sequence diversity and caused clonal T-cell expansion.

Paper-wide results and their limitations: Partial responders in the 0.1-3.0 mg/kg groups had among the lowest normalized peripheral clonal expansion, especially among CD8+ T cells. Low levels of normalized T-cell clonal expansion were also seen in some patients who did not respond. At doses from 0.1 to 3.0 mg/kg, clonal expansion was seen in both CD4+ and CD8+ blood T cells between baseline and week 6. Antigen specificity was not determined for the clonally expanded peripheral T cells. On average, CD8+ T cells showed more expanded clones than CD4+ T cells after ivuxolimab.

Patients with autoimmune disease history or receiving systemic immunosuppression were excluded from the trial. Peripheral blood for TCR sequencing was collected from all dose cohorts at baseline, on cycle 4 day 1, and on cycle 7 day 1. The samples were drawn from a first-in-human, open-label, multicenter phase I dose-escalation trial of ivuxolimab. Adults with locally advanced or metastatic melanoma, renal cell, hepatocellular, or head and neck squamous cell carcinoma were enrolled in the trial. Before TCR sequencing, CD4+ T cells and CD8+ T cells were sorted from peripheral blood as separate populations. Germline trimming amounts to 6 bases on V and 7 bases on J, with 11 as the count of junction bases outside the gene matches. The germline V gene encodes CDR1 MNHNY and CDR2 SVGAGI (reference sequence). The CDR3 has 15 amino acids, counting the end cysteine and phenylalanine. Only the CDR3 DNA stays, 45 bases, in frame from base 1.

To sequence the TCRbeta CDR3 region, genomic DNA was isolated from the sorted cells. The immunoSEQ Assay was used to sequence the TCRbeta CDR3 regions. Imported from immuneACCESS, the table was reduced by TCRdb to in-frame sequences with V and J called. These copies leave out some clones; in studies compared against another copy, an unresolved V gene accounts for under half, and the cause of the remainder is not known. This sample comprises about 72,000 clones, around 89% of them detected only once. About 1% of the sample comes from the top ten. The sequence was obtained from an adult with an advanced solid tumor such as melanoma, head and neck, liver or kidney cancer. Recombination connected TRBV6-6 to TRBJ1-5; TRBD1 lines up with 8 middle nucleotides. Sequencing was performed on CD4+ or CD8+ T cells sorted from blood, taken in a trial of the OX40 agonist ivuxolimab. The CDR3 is CASRQSGQGLQPQHF. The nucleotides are TGTGCCAGCAGACAAAGTGGACAGGGTCTCCAGCCCCAGCATTTT.